What follows are 19 T cell receptor beta chains derived from one specimen sequenced in a study of blood T cell repertoires in COVID-19 (dated by TCRdb to 2018 to 2020). The library was obtained by the immunoSEQ multiplex PCR assay. TCRdb re-hosts the immuneACCESS table, in-frame sequences only. Its copies lack some clones; in the studies checked, an unresolved V gene accounts for under half of them, and the cause for the rest is not known. The sample table lists 150,000 to 200,000 clones, about 92% of them with a count of one. The top ten clones comprise around 2% of the sample. The sample was peripheral blood. The receptors originated from an older woman with COVID-19, enrolled during active disease.

Concerning this clone itself: The sample carries other DNA sequences with the same CDR3. The rearrangement joins TRBV18 to TRBJ1-2, with 9 bases fitting TRBD1. CDR1 and CDR2 (germline): KGHSH, LQKENI. This CDR3 has 14 residues. The V segment lost 3 bases and the J segment 4 bases; nucleotides outside the gene matches: 3. CDR3 amino acids: CASSPGQGGYGYTF. The DNA for the CDR3 is TGTGCCAGCTCACCGGGACAGGGCGGCTATGGCTACACCTTC.

V usage is TRBV5-6 and J usage is TRBJ1-6, with 10 bases aligning to TRBD1. The germline CDR1 and CDR2 sequences are SGHDT and YYEEEE. CDR3 size: 14 residues. V dropped 5 bases and J dropped 8; count of bases not matched to a gene: 4. This CDR3 reads CASRWGTGDSPLHF. DNA of the CDR3: TGTGCCAGCAGATGGGGGACAGGGGATTCACCCCTCCACTTT. The variable domain in full, with the rest retrieved from reference TRBV5-6 and TRBJ1-6, is DAGVTQSPTHLIKTRGQQVTLRCSPKSGHDTVSWYQQALGQGPQFIFQYYEEEERQRGNFPDRFSGHQFPNYSSELNVNALLLGDSALYLCASRWGTGDSPLHFGNGTRLTVT.

V usage is TRBV2 and J usage is TRBJ1-1; TRBD1 is a possible D gene (6 bases). Germline loops: CDR1 SNHLY, CDR2 FYNNEI. The CDR3 totals 14 residues. Trimming took off 1 base at V and 4 bases at J, with 10 bases between the two ends. CDR3 DNA sequence: TGTGCCAGCAGTGAAGGCGGCAGGGGCACTGAAGCTTTCTTT. This codes for CASSEGGRGTEAFF.

This chain links TRBV4-2 with TRBJ2-3; TRBD2 matches at 12 bases. The CDR3 length is 17 residues. CDR1 and CDR2 (germline): LGHNA, YNFKEQ. The V gene end was trimmed by 3 bases and the J gene end by 6 bases; junction bases not matched to a gene: 10. CDR3 protein: CASSQPGLAGPGDTQYF. In nucleotides, the CDR3 is TGTGCCAGCAGCCAGCCCGGACTAGCGGGGCCCGGCGATACGCAGTATTTT.

This clone occurred once. J is TRBJ1-5 and V is TRBV30; 9 nucleotides align to TRBD1. The CDR3 consists of 15 residues. The V and J ends lost 1 base and 7 bases, in that order; junction bases with no gene match: 8. Germline-derived CDR1 and CDR2 are GTSNPN and SVGIG (reference sequence). The CDR3 sequence is CAWSAPGQGFQPQHF. CDR3 coding DNA: TGTGCCTGGAGTGCCCCCGGACAGGGGTTCCAGCCCCAGCATTTT.

This clone was seen once. The chain has TRBV2 and TRBJ2-7, with D maybe TRBD1 (6 bases). The CDR3 loop spans 12 amino acids. Trimming took 6 bases from V and 9 from J, leaving 15 bases between them. CDR1 and CDR2 (germline): SNHLY, FYNNEI. CDR3 amino acids: CASRETGIAQYF. CDR3 DNA: TGTGCCAGCAGGGAAACAGGGATCGCGCAGTACTTC.

CDR3 sequence reads: CASSFTGAYQPQHF. The CDR3 region has the DNA TGTGCCAGCTCATTTACAGGGGCCTATCAGCCCCAGCATTTT. The gene calls are TRBV18 and TRBJ1-5; TRBD1 matches 7 bases. CDR1 and CDR2 from the germline V gene are KGHSH and LQKENI. There are 14 residues in the CDR3. Trimming took 5 bases from V and 5 from J; bases not matched to a gene: 6. Full variable domain (rest looked up from reference TRBV18 and TRBJ1-5): NAGVMQNPRHLVRRRGQEARLRCSPMKGHSHVYWYRQLPEEGLKFMVYLQKENIIDESGMPKERFSAEFPKEGPSILRIQQVVRGDSAAYFCASSFTGAYQPQHFGDGTRLSIL.

V usage is TRBV19 and J usage is TRBJ1-2; 10 bases map to TRBD1. CDR1 LNHDA and CDR2 SQIVND come from the germline V gene (reference sequence). V trimming: 4 bases; J trimming: 0 bases; junction bases outside the gene matches: 11. This CDR3 is 18 amino acids long. The CDR3 sequence is CASSTPGQGSVANYGYTF. The CDR3, as DNA: TGTGCCAGTAGTACACCGGGACAGGGGTCGGTCGCTAACTATGGCTACACCTTC.

The chain employs TRBV18 and TRBJ1-5; D might be TRBD1 (5 bases). Germline V CDR1 and CDR2: KGHSH, LQKENI. The ends were cut back, 4 bases at V and 0 bases at J, with 13 bases in the middle. CDR3 length equals 16 residues. The CDR3 reads CASSQGLADSNQPQHF. Here the CDR3 DNA reads TGTGCCAGCTCACAGGGGCTGGCGGATAGCAATCAGCCCCAGCATTTT.

This chain links TRBV7-2 with TRBJ1-1; D may be TRBD1 (5 bases). Germline V gene lookup returns CDR1 SGHTA and CDR2 FQGNSA. This CDR3 spans 15 amino acids. V was pared by 4 bases and J by 5 bases, with 17 bases between. DNA for the CDR3: TGTGCCAGCAGCTCTAGCGGGGGACTTTGGACTGAAGCTTTCTTT. Translated, it gives CASSSSGGLWTEAFF.

This chain connects TRBV5-1 to TRBJ1-5; no firm D call. V lost 1 base to trimming and J lost 0 bases, with 11 bases between them. CDR1 and CDR2 from the germline V gene are SGHRS and YFSETQ. The CDR3 runs 16 residues. Here the CDR3 DNA reads TGCGCCAGCAGCTTGTCTGGCTCCGATAGCAATCAGCCCCAGCATTTT. Its translation: CASSLSGSDSNQPQHF.

J is TRBJ2-3 and V is TRBV24-1; TRBD2 aligns across 9 bases. Germline V gives CDR1 KGHDR, CDR2 SFDVKD. This CDR3 comprises 16 residues. V gave up 3 bases and J gave up 6 bases; unmatched junction bases: 9. This CDR3 reads CATSDPGTSSLDTQYF. For the CDR3, the DNA is TGTGCCACCAGTGATCCCGGGACTAGCTCTCTTGATACGCAGTATTTT.

The chain has TRBV11-3 and TRBJ1-1; TRBD1 might be the D (6 bases). The CDR3 consists of 13 residues. The V gene lost 5 bases and the J gene lost 1 base, with 8 bases spanning the gap. In germline, CDR1 is SGHNT, CDR2 YENEEA. In DNA, the CDR3 is TGTGCCAGCAGCCCGGGACAGAACACTGAAGCTTTCTTT. It translates to CASSPGQNTEAFF.

Worth noting for this clone: The same CDR3 is also encoded by other DNA sequences in this sample. The chain joins TRBV18 to TRBJ2-7; 9 positions match TRBD1. The germline CDR1 and CDR2 sequences are KGHSH and LQKENI. V lost 6 bases to trimming and J lost 2 bases; unmatched junction nucleotides: 5. The length of the CDR3 is 14 residues. The CDR3 coding sequence is TGTGCCAGCTCTCCCGGGACAGGGCCCTACGAGCAGTACTTC. Encoded protein: CASSPGTGPYEQYF. Full variable domain (remainder filled in from reference TRBV18 and TRBJ2-7): NAGVMQNPRHLVRRRGQEARLRCSPMKGHSHVYWYRQLPEEGLKFMVYLQKENIIDESGMPKERFSAEFPKEGPSILRIQQVVRGDSAAYFCASSPGTGPYEQYFGPGTRLTVT.

This clone was counted a single time. The J gene is TRBJ1-3, the V gene TRBV12-3 or TRBV12-4; D remains ambiguous. The CDR3 is 13 residues long. Deletions cut 7 bases from V and 4 bases from J, with 11 bases between. The CDR3 loop is CASMWGGGNTIYF. DNA of the CDR3: TGTGCCAGCATGTGGGGAGGAGGAAACACCATATATTTT.

The V gene is TRBV28, the J gene TRBJ2-7, with TRBD1 matching over 8 bases. J lost 9 bases, V lost 6 bases, and 16 bases had no gene match. The CDR3 runs to 15 residues. CDR1 is MDHEN and CDR2 is SYDVKM in the germline V gene. This CDR3 is CASSSGGEKLGVQYF. CDR3 nucleotides: TGTGCCAGCAGCTCAGGGGGCGAGAAGCTTGGGGTGCAGTACTTC.

The chain has TRBV12-3 or TRBV12-4 and TRBJ1-3, with a possible D match to TRBD1 (5 bases). The CDR3 runs to 13 residues. V lost 3 bases to trimming and J lost 3 bases, with 6 bases between them. The CDR3 sequence: CASSFRVGNTIYF. The CDR3 region has the DNA TGTGCCAGCAGTTTCAGGGTTGGAAACACCATATATTTT.

The chain combines TRBV2 with TRBJ1-1, with no clear D. Germline V lookup: CDR1 SNHLY, CDR2 FYNNEI. V was shortened by 3 bases and J by 11 bases, with 16 bases between the two germline ends. The CDR3 loop spans 13 amino acids. The CDR3 DNA follows: TGTGCCAGCAGTGACCCGCCTCAAATAGCGGCTTTCTTT. This encodes CASSDPPQIAAFF.

The chain is built from TRBV14 and TRBJ2-1; D possibly corresponds to TRBD2 (6 bases). CDR3 size: 17 residues. The germline gives CDR1 SGHDN, CDR2 FVKESK. V gave up 6 bases and J gave up 7 bases, with 25 bases separating them. CDR3: CASSPRLLGGNRNEQFF. The CDR3 nucleotides read TGTGCCAGCAGTCCCCGTCTCTTGGGAGGAAACAGGAATGAGCAGTTCTTC.